The clone carrying this T cell receptor beta chain was seen a handful of times. Its antigen remains unidentified. The sample is drawn from a study of T cells after yellow fever vaccination. Study outcomes and limitations: A small proportion of clonotypes was detected in both the CD4 and CD8 compartments.

MiXCR, applied by TCRdb to the 5' RACE reads, yields one record per CDR3 protein. Among about 350,000 distinct CDR3 sequences, less than 9.5% were seen once, and the ten largest hold around 17%. The specimen comprised PBMCs, sampled roughly seven weeks after the first yellow fever vaccination. The receptor comes from a young man who received the YFV17D yellow fever vaccine.

CDR3 in amino acids: CASSISTDRVGYTF. CDR3 DNA: TGTGCCAGTAGTATATCCACCGACAGGGTTGGCTACACCTTC. V and J are TRBV19 and TRBJ1-2; TRBD1 agrees at 7 bases. CDR1 and CDR2 (germline): LNHDA, SQIVND (reference sequence). V gave up 2 bases and J gave up 7 bases; unmatched junction bases: 7. The CDR3 is made up of 14 amino acids.